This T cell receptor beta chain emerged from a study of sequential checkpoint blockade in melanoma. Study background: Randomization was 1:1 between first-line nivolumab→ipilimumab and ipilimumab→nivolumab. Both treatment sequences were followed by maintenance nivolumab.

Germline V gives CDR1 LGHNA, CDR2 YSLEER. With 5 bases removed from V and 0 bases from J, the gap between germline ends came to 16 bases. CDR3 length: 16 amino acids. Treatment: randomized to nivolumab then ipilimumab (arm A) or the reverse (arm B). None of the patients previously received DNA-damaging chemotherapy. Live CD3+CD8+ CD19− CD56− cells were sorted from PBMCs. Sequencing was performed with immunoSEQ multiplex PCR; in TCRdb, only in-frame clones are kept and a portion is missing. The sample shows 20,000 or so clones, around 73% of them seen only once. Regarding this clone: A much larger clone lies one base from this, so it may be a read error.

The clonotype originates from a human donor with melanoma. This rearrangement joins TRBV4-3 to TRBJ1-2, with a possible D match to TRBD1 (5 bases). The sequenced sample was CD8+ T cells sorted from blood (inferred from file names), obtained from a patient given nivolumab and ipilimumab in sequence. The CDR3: CASSLQQGQPNYGYTF. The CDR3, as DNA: TGCGCCAGCAGCTTGCAGCAGGGCCAACCTAACTATGGCTACACCTTC.